This T cell receptor beta chain was documented in a study of T cells in narcolepsy. Overall study context: Enrolled donors included narcolepsy type 1 or type 2 patients and healthy controls.

Profiled with immunoSEQ multiplex PCR; TCRdb holds only in-frame clones, not every one. This table holds 35,000 to 40,000 clones, about 85% found once. A word on this clone: As yet, its antigen is unknown.

The V gene lost 0 bases and the J gene lost 9 bases, with 12 bases spanning the gap. This CDR3 contains 14 residues. The V gene's germline CDR1 is LGHNT and CDR2 FRNRAP. Whole-study results and caveats: Comparing one patient's CSF and blood CD4+ clonotypes highlighted HCRT- and TRIB2-specific autoreactive clonotypes. Autoreactive clonotypes reportedly recurred in blood of same and different patients, not controls. Autoreactive clone sequences were missing from some blood memory CD4+ repertoires.

The chain couples TRBV12-5 to TRBJ2-4; tentative D call: TRBD1 (6 bases). The source material was CD45RA- memory CD4+ T cells from PBMCs. This receptor was identified in a human donor with narcolepsy. CDR3 region: CASGLVQGQGIQYF. The CDR3 DNA reads as TGTGCTAGTGGTTTGGTACAGGGACAAGGCATTCAGTACTTC.